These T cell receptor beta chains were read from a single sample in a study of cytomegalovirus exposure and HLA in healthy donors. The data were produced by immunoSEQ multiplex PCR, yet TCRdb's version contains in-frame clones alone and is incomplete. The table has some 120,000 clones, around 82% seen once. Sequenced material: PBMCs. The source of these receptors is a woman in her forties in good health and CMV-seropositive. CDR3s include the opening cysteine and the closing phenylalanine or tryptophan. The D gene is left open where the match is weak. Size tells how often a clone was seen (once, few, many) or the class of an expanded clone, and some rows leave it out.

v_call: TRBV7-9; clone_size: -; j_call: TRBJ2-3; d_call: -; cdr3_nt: TGTGCCAGCAGCTTTGGAGTTCCCAGCACAGATACGCAGTATTTT; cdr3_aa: CASSFGVPSTDTQYF
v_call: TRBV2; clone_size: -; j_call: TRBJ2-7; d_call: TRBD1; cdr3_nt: TGTGCCAGCAGTAACTCCGGGACAGGGGTATACGAGCAGTACTTC; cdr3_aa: CASSNSGTGVYEQYF
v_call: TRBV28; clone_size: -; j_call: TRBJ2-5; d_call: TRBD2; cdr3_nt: TGTGCCAGCAGTTCCCAGGGACTAGCGGGGCTACAAGAGACCCAGTACTTC; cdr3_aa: CASSSQGLAGLQETQYF
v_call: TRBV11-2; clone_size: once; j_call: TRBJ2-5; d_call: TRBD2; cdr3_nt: TGTGCCAGCAGCTTAGAATGGGGGACTAGCGGGAACCAAGAGACCCAGTACTTC; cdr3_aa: CASSLEWGTSGNQETQYF
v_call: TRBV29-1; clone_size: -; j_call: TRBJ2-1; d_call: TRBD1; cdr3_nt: TGCAGCGTACAGGGGGCGGATTCCTACAATGAGCAGTTCTTC; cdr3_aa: CSVQGADSYNEQFF
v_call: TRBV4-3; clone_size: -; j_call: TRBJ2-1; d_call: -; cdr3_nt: TGCGCCAGCAGCCAAACCGCGGGAAATGAGCAGTTCTTC; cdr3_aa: CASSQTAGNEQFF
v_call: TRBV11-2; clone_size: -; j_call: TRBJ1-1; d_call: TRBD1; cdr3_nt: TGTGCCAGCAGCCCAGGAAGGGGGCAAAGGAACACTGAAGCTTTCTTT; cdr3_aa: CASSPGRGQRNTEAFF
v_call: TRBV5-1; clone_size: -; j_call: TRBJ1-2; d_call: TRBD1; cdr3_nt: TGCGCCAGCAGCTTGGATTGGGGACAGGGCCTCTATGGCTACACCTTC; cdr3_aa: CASSLDWGQGLYGYTF
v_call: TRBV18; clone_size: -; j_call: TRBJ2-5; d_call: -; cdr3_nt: TGTGCCAGCTCACCCGCCCAGGGCAACCAAGAGACCCAGTACTTC; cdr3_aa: CASSPAQGNQETQYF
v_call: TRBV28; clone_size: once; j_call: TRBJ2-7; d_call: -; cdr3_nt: TGTGCCAGCAGTTCTCCGGTTTCCTACGAGCAGTACTTC; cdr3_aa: CASSSPVSYEQYF
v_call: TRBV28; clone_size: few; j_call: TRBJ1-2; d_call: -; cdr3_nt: TGTGCCAGCCTAAGATCCCCCTATGGCTACACCTTC; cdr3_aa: CASLRSPYGYTF
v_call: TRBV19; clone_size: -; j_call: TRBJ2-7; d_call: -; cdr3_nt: TGTGCCAGTAGTATAAAGCTCAGGGCCTACGAGCAGTACTTC; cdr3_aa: CASSIKLRAYEQYF
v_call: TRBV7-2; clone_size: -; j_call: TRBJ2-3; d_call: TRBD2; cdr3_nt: TGTGCCAGCAAACCTGGTGGACTAGCTCCCACTAGCACAGATACGCAGTATTTT; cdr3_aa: CASKPGGLAPTSTDTQYF
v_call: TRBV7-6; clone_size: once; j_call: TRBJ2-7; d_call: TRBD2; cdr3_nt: TGTGCCAGCAGCTCAGTTGGACTAGCGGGGGAGTACGAGCAGTACTTC; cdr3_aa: CASSSVGLAGEYEQYF
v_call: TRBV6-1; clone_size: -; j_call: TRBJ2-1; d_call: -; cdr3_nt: TGTGCCAGCTTGGAGTGGGGGGATCACAATGAGCAGTTCTTC; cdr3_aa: CASLEWGDHNEQFF
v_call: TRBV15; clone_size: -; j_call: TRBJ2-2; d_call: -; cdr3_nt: TGTGCCACCACGTACGACGCGGGACTGAACACCGGGGAGCTGTTTTTT; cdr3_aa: CATTYDAGLNTGELFF
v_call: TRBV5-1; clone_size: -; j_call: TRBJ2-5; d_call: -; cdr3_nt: TGCGCCAGCAGCTTGGCAGAGGCAGCGACCCAGTACTTC; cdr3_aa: CASSLAEAATQYF
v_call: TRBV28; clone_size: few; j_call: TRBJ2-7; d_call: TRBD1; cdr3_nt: TGTGCCAGCACCGCGACAGGGAAGTCCTACGAGCAGTACTTC; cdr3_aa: CASTATGKSYEQYF
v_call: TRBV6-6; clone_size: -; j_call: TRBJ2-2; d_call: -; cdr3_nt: TGTGCCAGCAGTTTAGTAAGCACCGGGGAGCTGTTTTTT; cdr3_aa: CASSLVSTGELFF
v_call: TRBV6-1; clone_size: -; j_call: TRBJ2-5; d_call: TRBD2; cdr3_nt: TGTGCCAGCAGGTCTAGGGAGGGTTTAGGGGAGCAGTACTTC; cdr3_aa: CASRSREGLGEQYF
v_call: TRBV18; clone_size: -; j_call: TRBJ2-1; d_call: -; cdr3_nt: TGTGCCAGCTCACCATGGGGGCAGGGAATTAACAATGAGCAGTTCTTC; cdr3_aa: CASSPWGQGINNEQFF
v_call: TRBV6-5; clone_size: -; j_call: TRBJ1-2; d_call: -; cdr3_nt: TGTGCCAGCCGAGGCAGCACGGGCTACACCTTC; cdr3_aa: CASRGSTGYTF
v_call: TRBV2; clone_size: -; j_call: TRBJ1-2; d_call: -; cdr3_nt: TGTGCCAGCCGATACCATACAGAGTATGGCTACACCTTC; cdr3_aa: CASRYHTEYGYTF
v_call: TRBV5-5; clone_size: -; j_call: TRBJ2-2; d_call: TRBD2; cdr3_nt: TGTGCCAGCAGCTTGGCTAGCGGGAGGGCCGGCGGGGAGCTGTTTTTT; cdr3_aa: CASSLASGRAGGELFF
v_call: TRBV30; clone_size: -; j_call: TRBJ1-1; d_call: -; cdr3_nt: TGTGCCTGGAGCCGTGTCGCGGGCCCTGAAGCTTTCTTT; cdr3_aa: CAWSRVAGPEAFF
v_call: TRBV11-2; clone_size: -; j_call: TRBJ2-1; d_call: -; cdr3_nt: TGTGCCAGCAGCTTAGGGTTGGCGGAGGTAAGCTCCTACAATGAGCAGTTCTTC; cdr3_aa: CASSLGLAEVSSYNEQFF
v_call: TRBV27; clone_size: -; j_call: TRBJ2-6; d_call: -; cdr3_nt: TGTGCCAGCAGCTTCAGGGCTGGGGCCAACGTCCTGACTTTC; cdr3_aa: CASSFRAGANVLTF
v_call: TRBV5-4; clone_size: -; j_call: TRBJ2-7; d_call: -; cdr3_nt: TGTGCCAGCAGCTTTACCCCCCGCGTGGAGTACGAGCAGTACTTC; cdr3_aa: CASSFTPRVEYEQYF
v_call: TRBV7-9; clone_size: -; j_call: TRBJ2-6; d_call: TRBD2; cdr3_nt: TGTGCCAGCAGCCCCCGACTAGCCTCTGGGGCCAACGTCCTGACTTTC; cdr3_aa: CASSPRLASGANVLTF
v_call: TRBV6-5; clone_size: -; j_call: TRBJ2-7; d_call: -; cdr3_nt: TGTGCCAGCAGTTACTCGGCAGGGGCGATGGAGCAGTACTTC; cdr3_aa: CASSYSAGAMEQYF
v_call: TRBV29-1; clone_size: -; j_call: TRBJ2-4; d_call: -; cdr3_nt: TGCAGCGTCGGGACACACAAAAACATTCAGTACTTC; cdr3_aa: CSVGTHKNIQYF
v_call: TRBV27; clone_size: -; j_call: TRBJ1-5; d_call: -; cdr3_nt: TGTGCCAGCAGTTCCCGCCTAGAGGGTCAGCCCCAGCATTTT; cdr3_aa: CASSSRLEGQPQHF
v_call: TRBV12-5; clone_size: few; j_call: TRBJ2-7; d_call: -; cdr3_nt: TGTGCTAGTGGTTTCAGGGTCTACGAGCAGTACTTC; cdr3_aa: CASGFRVYEQYF
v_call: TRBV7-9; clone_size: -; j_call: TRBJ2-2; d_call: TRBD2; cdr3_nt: TGTGCCAGCTCGGGCAGGGAGGGCACCGGGGAGCTGTTTTTT; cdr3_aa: CASSGREGTGELFF
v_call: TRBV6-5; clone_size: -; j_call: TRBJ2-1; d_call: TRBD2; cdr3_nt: TGTGCCAGCAGGACTAGCGGGAGCTCCTACAATGAGCAGTTCTTC; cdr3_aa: CASRTSGSSYNEQFF
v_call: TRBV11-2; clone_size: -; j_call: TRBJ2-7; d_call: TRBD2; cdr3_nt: TGTGCCAGCAGCACCGGGACTAGCGGATTCTCCTACGAGCAGTACTTC; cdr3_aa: CASSTGTSGFSYEQYF
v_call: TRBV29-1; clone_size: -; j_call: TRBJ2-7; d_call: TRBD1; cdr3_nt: TGCAGCGTTGAAGATGGTGAGACAGGGCCCGAGCAGTACTTC; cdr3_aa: CSVEDGETGPEQYF
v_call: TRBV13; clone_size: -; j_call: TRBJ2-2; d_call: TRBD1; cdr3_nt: TGTGCCAGCAGCACAAACAGGGGTCGCACCGGGGAGCTGTTTTTT; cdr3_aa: CASSTNRGRTGELFF
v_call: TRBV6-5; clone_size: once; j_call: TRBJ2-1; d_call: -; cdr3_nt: TGTGCCAGCAGTTACCAGGGGGGCTACAATGAGCAGTTCTTC; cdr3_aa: CASSYQGGYNEQFF
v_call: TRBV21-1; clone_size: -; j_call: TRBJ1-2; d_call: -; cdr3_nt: TGTGCCACCCCCGGGACAGCAGTCAACTATGGCTACACCTTC; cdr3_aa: CATPGTAVNYGYTF
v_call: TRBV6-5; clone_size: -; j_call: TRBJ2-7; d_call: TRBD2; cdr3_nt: TGTGCCAGCACCCAGCGGGGGGGGCGCGAGCAGTACTTC; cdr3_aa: CASTQRGGREQYF
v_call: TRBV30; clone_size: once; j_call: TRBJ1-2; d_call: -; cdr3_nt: TGTGCCTGGGGAGAGGGTTACTATGGCTACACCTTC; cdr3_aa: CAWGEGYYGYTF
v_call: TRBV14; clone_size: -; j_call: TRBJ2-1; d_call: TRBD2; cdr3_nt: TGTGCCAGCAGTCCTAGCGGGAGGGAGTCCTCCTACAATGAGCAGTTCTTC; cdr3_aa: CASSPSGRESSYNEQFF
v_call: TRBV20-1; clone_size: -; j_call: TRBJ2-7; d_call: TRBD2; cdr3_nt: TGCAGTGCGGGGACTATCTACGAGCAGTACTTC; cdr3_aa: CSAGTIYEQYF
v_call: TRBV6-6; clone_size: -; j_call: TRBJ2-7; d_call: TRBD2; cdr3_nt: TGTGCCAGCAGTTACACGACTAGCGGAGCCCTTTACGAGCAGTACTTC; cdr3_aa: CASSYTTSGALYEQYF
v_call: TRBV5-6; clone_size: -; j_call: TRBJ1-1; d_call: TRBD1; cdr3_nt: TGTGCCAGCAGCCGGGGACAGGAGAACACTGAAGCTTTCTTT; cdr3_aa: CASSRGQENTEAFF
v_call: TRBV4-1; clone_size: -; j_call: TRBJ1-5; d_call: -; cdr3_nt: TGCGCCAGCAGCCTAGCCCAGCTCAATCAGCCCCAGCATTTT; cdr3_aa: CASSLAQLNQPQHF
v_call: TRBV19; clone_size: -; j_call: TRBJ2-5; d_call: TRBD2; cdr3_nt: TGTGCCAGCACCCTAGCGGGAGGGCCGGGAGGGCAAGAGACCCAGTACTTC; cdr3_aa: CASTLAGGPGGQETQYF
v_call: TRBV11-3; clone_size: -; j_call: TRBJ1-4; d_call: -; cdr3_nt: TGTGCCAGCAGCTTAGGGGGCGACGAAAAACTGTTTTTT; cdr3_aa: CASSLGGDEKLFF
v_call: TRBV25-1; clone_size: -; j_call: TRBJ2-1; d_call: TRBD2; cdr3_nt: TGTGCCAGCAGCCTAGCGGGACTCTACAATGAGCAGTTCTTC; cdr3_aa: CASSLAGLYNEQFF
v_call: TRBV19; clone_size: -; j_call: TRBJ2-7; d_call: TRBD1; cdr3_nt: TGTGCCAGTTCCGGGACAGAAGATTACGAGCAGTACTTC; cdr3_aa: CASSGTEDYEQYF
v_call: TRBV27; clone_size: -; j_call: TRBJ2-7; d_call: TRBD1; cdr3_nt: TGTGCCAGCAGCCTCCAAGGACAGGGCAGATTCGAGCAGTACTTC; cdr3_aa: CASSLQGQGRFEQYF
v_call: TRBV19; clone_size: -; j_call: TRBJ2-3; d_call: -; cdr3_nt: TGTGCCAGTAGTATAGCGGACAGTTCCACAGATACGCAGTATTTT; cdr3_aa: CASSIADSSTDTQYF